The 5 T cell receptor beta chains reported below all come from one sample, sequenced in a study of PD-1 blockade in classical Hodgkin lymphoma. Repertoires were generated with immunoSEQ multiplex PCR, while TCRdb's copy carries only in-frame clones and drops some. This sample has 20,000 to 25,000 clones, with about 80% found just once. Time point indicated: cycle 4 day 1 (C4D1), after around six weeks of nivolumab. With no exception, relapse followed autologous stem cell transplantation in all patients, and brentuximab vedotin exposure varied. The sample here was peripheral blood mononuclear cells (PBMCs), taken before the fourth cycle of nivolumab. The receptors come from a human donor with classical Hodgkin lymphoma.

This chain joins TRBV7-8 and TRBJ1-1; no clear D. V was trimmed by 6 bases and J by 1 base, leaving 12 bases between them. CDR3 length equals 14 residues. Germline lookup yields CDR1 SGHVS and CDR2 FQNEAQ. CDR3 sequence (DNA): TGTGCCAGCAGATCCATTCTGGCGAACACTGAAGCTTTCTTT. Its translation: CASRSILANTEAFF.

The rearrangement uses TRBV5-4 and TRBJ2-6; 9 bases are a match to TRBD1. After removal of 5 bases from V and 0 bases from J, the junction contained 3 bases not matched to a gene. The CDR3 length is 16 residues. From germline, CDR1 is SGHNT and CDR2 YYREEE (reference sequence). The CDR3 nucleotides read TGTGCCAGCAGTGTGACAGGGGGCTCTGGGGCCAACGTCCTGACTTTC. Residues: CASSVTGGSGANVLTF. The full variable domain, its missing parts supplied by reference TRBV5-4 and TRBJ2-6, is ETGVTQSPTHLIKTRGQQVTLRCSSQSGHNTVSWYQQALGQGPQFIFQYYREEENGRGNFPPRFSGLQFPNYSSELNVNALELDDSALYLCASSVTGGSGANVLTFGAGSRLTVL.

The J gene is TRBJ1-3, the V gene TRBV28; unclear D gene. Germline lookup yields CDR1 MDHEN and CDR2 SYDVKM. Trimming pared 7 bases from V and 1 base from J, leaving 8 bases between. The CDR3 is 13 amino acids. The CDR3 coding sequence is TGTGCCAGCACCCCGGCGTCTGGAAACACCATATATTTT. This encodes CASTPASGNTIYF. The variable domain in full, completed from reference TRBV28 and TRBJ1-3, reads DVKVTQSSRYLVKRTGEKVFLECVQDMDHENMFWYRQDPGLGLRLIYFSYDVKMKEKGDIPEGYSVSREKKERFSLILESASTNQTSMYLCASTPASGNTIYFGEGSWLTVV.

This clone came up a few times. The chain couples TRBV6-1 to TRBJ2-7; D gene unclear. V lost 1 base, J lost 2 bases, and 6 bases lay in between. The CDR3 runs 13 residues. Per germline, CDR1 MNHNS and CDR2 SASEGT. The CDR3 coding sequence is TGTGCCAGCAGTGAAGGAGAGACCTACGAGCAGTACTTC. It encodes CASSEGETYEQYF.

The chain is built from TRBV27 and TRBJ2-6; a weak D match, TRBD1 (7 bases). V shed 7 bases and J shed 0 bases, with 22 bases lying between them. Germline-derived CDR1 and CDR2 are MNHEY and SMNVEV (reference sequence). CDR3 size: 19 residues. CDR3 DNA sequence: TGTGCCAGCACTCCGATCGGGGGCAGGGGGAGCTCTGGGGCCAACGTCCTGACTTTC. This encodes CASTPIGGRGSSGANVLTF.